The 19 T cell receptor beta chains reported below all come from one sample, sequenced in a study of blood T cell repertoires in COVID-19. The repertoire was sequenced with immunoSEQ multiplex PCR; TCRdb's copy has only in-frame clones and lacks some. The table has over 150,000 clones, about 73% seen once. The material sequenced was peripheral blood. The source is an older man with acute or convalescent COVID-19.

V gene TRBV28 combines with J gene TRBJ1-1, with a possible D match to TRBD1 (5 bases). The CDR3 length is 14 residues. Germline CDR1 MDHEN, CDR2 SYDVKM. Trimming cost V 6 bases and J 0 bases, with 11 bases left between them. For the CDR3, the DNA is TGTGCCAGCAGGGAGACAGTTATGAACACTGAAGCTTTCTTT. This encodes CASRETVMNTEAFF. The full variable domain, its missing parts supplied by reference TRBV28 and TRBJ1-1, is DVKVTQSSRYLVKRTGEKVFLECVQDMDHENMFWYRQDPGLGLRLIYFSYDVKMKEKGDIPEGYSVSREKKERFSLILESASTNQTSMYLCASRETVMNTEAFFGQGTRLTVV.

This clone was picked up a small number of times. This rearrangement joins TRBV6-2 or TRBV6-3 to TRBJ1-4, with a weak D call TRBD1 (6 bases). The CDR3 runs to 14 residues. CDR1 and CDR2 from the germline V gene are MNHEY and SVGEGT. The V gene lost 6 bases and the J gene lost 6 bases, with 14 bases spanning the gap. The CDR3 loop reads CASSHDRSYEKLFF. The CDR3, as DNA: TGTGCCAGCAGCCATGACAGGTCCTATGAAAAACTGTTTTTT.

This chain joins TRBV21-1 and TRBJ2-4; the table's D gene call, TRBD1, was not cross checked with the DNA. TRBV21-1 is an annotated pseudogene. This CDR3 comprises 18 residues. The CDR3 bases are TGTGCCAGCAGCAAAGGTGGAACGTCTCAGGGAGCCAAAAACATTCAGTACTTC. Protein product: CASSKGGTSQGAKNIQYF.

The V call is TRBV20-1, the J call TRBJ1-2; D unclear. This CDR3 is 11 amino acids long. Germline assignment: CDR1 DFQATT and CDR2 SNEGSKA (reference sequence). The V and J ends lost 6 bases and 10 bases respectively, with 15 bases between them. The CDR3 nucleotides read TGCAGTGCGAAGAACTCCCTTGACTACACCTTC. Its protein product is CSAKNSLDYTF.

V and J are TRBV6-5 and TRBJ1-2; weak D call: TRBD1 (6 bases). CDR1 is MNHEY, CDR2 SVGAGI, per germline. This CDR3 has 14 amino acids. V lost 6 bases to trimming and J lost 4 bases, with 15 bases between them. The CDR3: CASSLQGHLYGYTF. The CDR3 bases are TGTGCCAGCAGCCTTCAGGGACACCTCTATGGCTACACCTTC.

V gene TRBV14 combines with J gene TRBJ1-1; possible D gene TRBD1, 5 bases. Trimming left V 8 bases short and J 4 bases short, with 17 bases between. The CDR3 runs 14 residues. CDR1 and CDR2 (germline): SGHDN, FVKESK. The CDR3: CASAGQGLSTEAFF. The CDR3 nucleotides read TGTGCCAGCGCCGGGCAGGGCTTGTCCACTGAAGCTTTCTTT.

The chain employs TRBV6-1 and TRBJ1-5, with D possibly matching TRBD1 (6 bases). V was clipped by 2 bases and J by 6 bases, with 14 bases between them. Germline-derived CDR1 and CDR2 are MNHNS and SASEGT. This CDR3 is built from 15 residues. The CDR3 region has the DNA TGTGCCAGCAGTGAAATTAGTGGGGGCGTTCAGCCCCAGCATTTT. Its translation: CASSEISGGVQPQHF.

In this sample, this clone turned up once. J is TRBJ1-4 and V is TRBV18; D might be TRBD1 (6 bases). CDR1 KGHSH and CDR2 LQKENI come from the germline V gene. This CDR3 is 13 amino acids long. Trimming cost V 8 bases and J 6 bases, with 13 bases left between them. The CDR3 is CASTRGGDEKLFF. The CDR3 coding sequence is TGTGCCAGCACCCGAGGGGGAGATGAAAAACTGTTTTTT.

The J gene is TRBJ2-5, the V gene TRBV10-2, with 12 bases matching TRBD2. Per germline, CDR1 WSHSY and CDR2 SAAADI. This CDR3 has 14 amino acids. The ends lost 5 bases at V and 6 bases at J; junction bases unmatched: 4. The CDR3 region is CASSSSGGVKTQYF. The DNA of the CDR3 is TGCGCCAGCAGTTCTAGCGGGGGGGTAAAGACCCAGTACTTC.

The CDR3 nucleotides are TGTGCCAGCAGTGAACAGGGCAGAATTGATAGCAATCAGCCCCAGCATTTT. This codes for CASSEQGRIDSNQPQHF. V usage is TRBV6-1 and J usage is TRBJ1-5; weak D call: TRBD1 (5 bases). Germline V gene sequence: CDR1 MNHNS, CDR2 SASEGT. The V end lost 2 bases, the J end lost 0 bases, and 14 bases lay between the germline ends. This CDR3 is 17 amino acids long.

V is TRBV15 and J is TRBJ2-1, with 10 bases lining up with TRBD1. CDR3 size: 16 residues. V shed 3 bases and J 5 bases; nucleotides not matched to a gene: 7. Germline assignment: CDR1 LNHNV and CDR2 YYDKDF (reference sequence). The CDR3 protein is CATSRTTGQGHNEQFF. The CDR3 DNA follows: TGTGCCACCAGCAGGACAACGGGACAGGGGCACAATGAGCAGTTCTTC.

This sequence joins TRBV29-1 and TRBJ1-1, with 7 bases matching TRBD1. The CDR3 spans 13 residues. CDR1 and CDR2 from the germline V gene are SQVTM and ANQGSEA. V lost 8 bases, J lost 7 bases, and 13 bases stayed unmatched. This CDR3 reads CSTRQGIWGEAFF. DNA of the CDR3: TGCAGCACGCGACAGGGAATATGGGGTGAAGCTTTCTTT.

The gene calls are TRBV18 and TRBJ2-2, with 12 bases lining up with TRBD2. Losses at the gene ends were 6 bases for V and 4 bases for J; bases not matched to a gene: 9. CDR3 length: 17 residues. CDR1 is KGHSH and CDR2 is LQKENI in the germline V gene. CDR3 loop: CASSLRLAGDLTGELFF. The CDR3 region has the DNA TGTGCCAGCTCCCTAAGACTAGCGGGGGACCTCACCGGGGAGCTGTTTTTT.

This chain connects TRBV7-2 to TRBJ2-3; 8 nucleotides match TRBD1. The ends lost 8 bases at V and 9 bases at J; junction bases unmatched: 10. CDR3 length equals 13 residues. Germline-derived CDR1 and CDR2 are SGHTA and FQGNSA. The CDR3 DNA is TGTGCCAGCTGCCCTCAGGGGGCAAGAACGCAGTATTTT. This encodes CASCPQGARTQYF.

The chain employs TRBV20-1 and TRBJ2-5, with 9 bases aligning to TRBD2. The ends lost 3 bases at V and 5 bases at J; junction bases unmatched: 7. Germline V gene lookup returns CDR1 DFQATT and CDR2 SNEGSKA (reference sequence). There are 14 residues in the CDR3. Here the CDR3 DNA reads TGCAGTGCTAGTAACGGCGGGGGGGTGGAGACCCAGTACTTC. Translated: CSASNGGGVETQYF.

The chain links TRBV19 to TRBJ1-2; 7 nucleotides align to TRBD1. The CDR3 length is 14 residues. CDR1 is LNHDA and CDR2 is SQIVND in the germline V gene (reference sequence). J gave up 3 bases and V 6 bases, and 7 bases lay outside the gene matches. The DNA of the CDR3 is TGTGCCAGTAGCCGACAGGGTTTAGACTATGGCTACACCTTC. As protein: CASSRQGLDYGYTF.

The sample holds a few counts of this clone. This chain uses TRBV30 with TRBJ2-2; D ambiguous. V shed 4 bases and J shed 3 bases, with 3 bases lying between them. In germline, CDR1 is GTSNPN, CDR2 SVGIG (reference sequence). The CDR3 contains 11 residues. The CDR3 is CAWIDTGELFF. In DNA form, the CDR3 reads TGTGCCTGGATAGACACCGGGGAGCTGTTTTTT.

V and J are TRBV7-8 and TRBJ1-1, with 9 bases identical to TRBD1. This CDR3 is 15 amino acids long. Per the germline V gene, CDR1 is SGHVS and CDR2 is FQNEAQ. V trimming: 5 bases; J trimming: 5 bases; junction bases outside the gene matches: 9. CDR3: CASSKTQGAFTEAFF. DNA for the CDR3: TGTGCCAGCAGCAAAACACAGGGGGCGTTTACTGAAGCTTTCTTT.

The chain employs TRBV28 and TRBJ1-2; tentative D call: TRBD1 (6 bases). The V end was cut by 3 bases, the J end by 9 bases, with 14 bases between. Germline lookup yields CDR1 MDHEN and CDR2 SYDVKM. The CDR3 is 13 amino acids. The CDR3 sequence: CASSFWTDGSYTF. In nucleotides, the CDR3 is TGTGCCAGCAGTTTTTGGACAGACGGTAGCTACACCTTC.